The following is a T cell receptor (beta chain) sequence with its context. These data come from a study of sequential checkpoint blockade in melanoma. Germline lookup yields CDR1 WSHSY and CDR2 SAAADI. The germline V and J ends were trimmed by 4 bases and 9 bases, with 10 bases remaining between them. The CDR3 totals 12 residues. The data were produced by immunoSEQ multiplex PCR, yet TCRdb's version contains in-frame clones alone and is incomplete. This table holds thousands of clones, more than 25% found once. As for treatment: randomized to nivolumab then ipilimumab (arm A) or the reverse (arm B). DNA-damaging chemotherapy had not been given to any patient beforehand.

Sequencing was performed on tumor tissue (inferred from file names), taken from a patient given nivolumab and ipilimumab in sequence. This receptor was identified in a human donor with melanoma. The chain is built from TRBV10-2 and TRBJ2-1; D gene ambiguous. The CDR3 region is CASSVPEGEQFF. Written as DNA, the CDR3 is TGCGCCAGCAGTGTACCTGAAGGTGAGCAGTTCTTC.